What follows are 19 T cell receptor beta chains derived from one specimen sequenced in a study of shared clonotypes between healthy human individuals. The protocol was immunoSEQ multiplex PCR, while the TCRdb copy is restricted to in-frame clones and leaves out a portion. The table records more than 400,000 clones, 60% to 80% of them present only once. Sequencing was done on a sample of PBMCs. Source of these receptors: a woman in her thirties or forties in good health. Some clones in this sample may be carry-over from other donors' samples.

V usage is TRBV19 and J usage is TRBJ1-4; tentative D call: TRBD1 (6 bases). Trimming stripped 1 base from V and 0 bases from J, with 9 bases between. The CDR3 extends over 16 amino acids. The germline V gene encodes CDR1 LNHDA and CDR2 SQIVND (reference sequence). CDR3 DNA: TGTGCCAGTAGTATAGGCGGGGGCGCAACTAATGAAAAACTGTTTTTT. Translated: CASSIGGGATNEKLFF. The variable domain in full, completed from reference TRBV19 and TRBJ1-4, reads DGGITQSPKYLFRKEGQNVTLSCEQNLNHDAMYWYRQDPGQGLRLIYYSQIVNDFQKGDIAEGYSVSREKKESFPLTVTSAQKNPTAFYLCASSIGGGATNEKLFFGSGTQLSVL.

This clone was counted once. This chain joins TRBV5-1 and TRBJ2-1; 8 bases fit TRBD1. The CDR3 has 14 residues. The ends lost 3 bases at V and 16 bases at J; junction bases unmatched: 15. Germline lookup yields CDR1 SGHRS and CDR2 YFSETQ. The CDR3 loop is CASSSITRDRLYFF. CDR3 in DNA: TGCGCCAGCAGCTCAATCACCCGGGACAGGCTATATTTCTTC. The whole variable domain, remainder taken from reference TRBV5-1 and TRBJ2-1, is KAGVTQTPRYLIKTRGQQVTLSCSPISGHRSVSWYQQTPGQGLQFLFEYFSETQRNKGNFPGRFSGRQFSNSRSEMNVSTLELGDSALYLCASSSITRDRLYFFGPGTRLTVL.

The chain recombines TRBV11-2 with TRBJ2-7; D ambiguous. CDR1 is SGHAT and CDR2 is FQNNGV in the germline V gene. CDR3 length: 14 amino acids. The germline V and J ends were trimmed by 4 bases and 5 bases, with 15 bases remaining between them. This CDR3 is CASSSVIRVHEQYF. Written as DNA, the CDR3 is TGTGCCAGCAGCTCAGTAATCAGAGTCCACGAGCAGTACTTC.

The V call is TRBV7-6, the J call TRBJ2-6, with 7 bases fitting TRBD2. CDR1 is SGHVS, CDR2 FNYEAQ, per germline. With V trimmed by 5 bases and J by 4 bases, 11 bases remained unmatched. The length of the CDR3 is 17 residues. In DNA, the CDR3 is TGTGCCAGCAGCGTCGAAAGCGGGGTCCGGGGGGCCAACGTCCTGACTTTC. As protein: CASSVESGVRGANVLTF. The full variable domain, rest sourced from reference TRBV7-6 and TRBJ2-6, is GAGVSQSPRYKVTKRGQDVALRCDPISGHVSLYWYRQALGQGPEFLTYFNYEAQQDKSGLPNDRFSAERPEGSISTLTIQRTEQRDSAMYRCASSVESGVRGANVLTFGAGSRLTVL.

This chain joins TRBV7-8 and TRBJ2-1; D possibly corresponds to TRBD2 (6 bases). Looked up from germline, CDR1 is SGHVS and CDR2 is FQNEAQ. The CDR3 extends over 15 amino acids. V was pared by 4 bases and J by 9 bases, with 19 bases between. CDR3 nucleotides: TGTGCCAGCAGCTCCGCGGGACGCAAGGGCGGTGAGCAGTTCTTC. It yields the protein CASSSAGRKGGEQFF.

Turning to this clone: This likely traces to a read error, being one base from a far larger clone. Other nucleotide sequences in the sample specify the same CDR3. The chain employs TRBV2 and TRBJ1-1, with D possibly matching TRBD1 (5 bases). CDR3 length: 11 residues. V was pared by 9 bases and J by 5 bases, with 10 bases between. Germline lookup yields CDR1 SNHLY and CDR2 FYNNEI. The CDR3 here is CASRGTTEAFF. The CDR3 DNA reads TGTGCCAGTAGGGGTACTACTGAAGCTTTCTTT.

This chain uses TRBV6-1 with TRBJ1-1; the D gene is possibly TRBD1 (6 bases). Germline V gene data show CDR1 as MNHNS and CDR2 as SASEGT. V gave up 3 bases and J gave up 7 bases, with 6 bases separating them. The CDR3 extends over 11 amino acids. CDR3 sequence: CASSEDSEAFF. As DNA, the CDR3 is TGTGCCAGCAGTGAGGACAGTGAAGCTTTCTTT.

The chain combines TRBV2 with TRBJ2-1; TRBD2 might be the D (6 bases). This CDR3 is built from 15 residues. Trimming pared 8 bases from V and 2 bases from J, leaving 16 bases between. Germline CDR1 SNHLY, CDR2 FYNNEI. The CDR3 loop reads CASGGWSGTYNEQFF. The CDR3 DNA follows: TGTGCCAGCGGGGGGTGGTCAGGTACCTACAATGAGCAGTTCTTC.

The rearrangement uses TRBV30 and TRBJ2-7, with a weak D call TRBD2 (5 bases). Germline V gene lookup returns CDR1 GTSNPN and CDR2 SVGIG (reference sequence). V was trimmed by 3 bases and J by 6 bases, leaving 18 bases between them. CDR3 length: 14 residues. The CDR3, as DNA: TGTGCCTGGAGCGACCTCCCCGGGGTGGTCGAGCAGTACTTC. Translation: CAWSDLPGVVEQYF.

This chain links TRBV7-9 with TRBJ2-1, with D possibly TRBD2 on 5 matching bases. The CDR3 runs 15 residues. The V end lost 7 bases, the J end lost 7 bases, and 20 bases lay between the germline ends. Germline values: CDR1 SEHNR, CDR2 FQNEAQ (reference sequence). The CDR3, as DNA: TGTGCCAGCACATTGGGCGGTGAGTGGGAGAATGAGCAGTTCTTC. It is translated as CASTLGGEWENEQFF.

This chain connects TRBV6-4 to TRBJ2-1; 7 bases map to TRBD2. CDR3 length equals 20 residues. Germline loops: CDR1 MRHNA, CDR2 SNTAGT. V gave up 3 bases and J gave up 5 bases; unmatched junction bases: 22. The CDR3, as DNA: TGTGCCAGCAGTGATGGGGACGAAACGGGAGTGGGGGGGGTTGACAATGAGCAGTTCTTC. As protein: CASSDGDETGVGGVDNEQFF.

The chain links TRBV5-4 to TRBJ1-2; TRBD1 aligns across 11 bases. The CDR3 consists of 13 residues. CDR1 is SGHNT and CDR2 is YYREEE in the germline V gene (reference sequence). V was clipped by 4 bases and J by 8 bases; unmatched bases: 4. The CDR3 nucleotides read TGTGCCAGCAGCGGGACAGGGGGTCGCGGCTACACCTTC. It specifies CASSGTGGRGYTF.

This rearrangement joins TRBV7-2 to TRBJ2-2, with TRBD2 matching 7 bases. The CDR3 extends over 16 amino acids. Germline V CDR1 and CDR2: SGHTA, FQGNSA. V was pared by 2 bases and J by 1 base, with 4 bases of the junction left unmatched. Here the CDR3 reads CASSLPSGMNTGELFF. In nucleotides, the CDR3 is TGTGCCAGCAGCTTACCTAGCGGAATGAACACCGGGGAGCTGTTTTTT.

The rearrangement uses TRBV4-1 and TRBJ2-7; 7 positions match TRBD1. The germline CDR1 and CDR2 sequences are MGHRA and YSYEKL. Trimming removed 1 base from V and 2 bases from J; junction bases left unmatched: 5. This CDR3 has 15 residues. The CDR3, as DNA: TGCGCCAGCAGCCAAGGGCGACAGGGTCCCTACGAGCAGTACTTC. Translating gives CASSQGRQGPYEQYF.

Worth noting for this clone: With a much larger clone just one base away, this may be a read error. The chain is built from TRBV30 and TRBJ1-5; D is uncertain. The CDR3 length is 14 residues. Germline V gives CDR1 GTSNPN, CDR2 SVGIG (reference sequence). V dropped 2 bases and J dropped 8 bases, with 16 bases sitting between them. This chain's CDR3 is CAWSNGVGDKPQHF. Written as DNA, the CDR3 is TGTGCCTGGAGTAACGGGGTGGGAGATAAGCCCCAGCATTTT.

The chain employs TRBV7-9 and TRBJ2-7, with D possibly matching TRBD1 (5 bases). The V and J ends lost 5 bases and 3 bases respectively, with 20 bases between them. CDR3 length equals 16 residues. Per the germline V gene, CDR1 is SEHNR and CDR2 is FQNEAQ (reference sequence). The CDR3 region is CASSRADTTGSYEQYF. The CDR3, as DNA: TGTGCCAGCAGCCGGGCGGACACGACTGGTAGCTACGAGCAGTACTTC.

The rearrangement joins TRBV18 to TRBJ2-7, with 10 nucleotides matching TRBD2. The V gene's germline CDR1 is KGHSH and CDR2 LQKENI. The CDR3 consists of 17 residues. J was trimmed by 5 bases and V by 3 bases; bases with no gene match: 13. In DNA form, the CDR3 reads TGTGCCAGCTCACCGGGGAGGGTAGCGGGAGGACTGGACGAGCAGTACTTC. This gives the protein CASSPGRVAGGLDEQYF.

V usage is TRBV6-4 and J usage is TRBJ2-7; 7 bases align to TRBD2. CDR1 is MRHNA and CDR2 is SNTAGT in the germline V gene. CDR3 length: 14 amino acids. The J segment lost 5 bases and the V segment lost 3 bases, leaving 7 bases of the junction unmatched. The CDR3 sequence is CASSEQGGHHEQYF. CDR3 DNA: TGTGCCAGCAGTGAGCAGGGAGGGCACCACGAGCAGTACTTC.

With respect to this clone: This CDR3 is also generated by other DNA sequences in the sample. The chain employs TRBV7-9 and TRBJ2-7; D gene ambiguous. Trimming stripped 4 bases from V and 4 bases from J, with 5 bases between. The CDR3 runs to 11 residues. Germline loops: CDR1 SEHNR, CDR2 FQNEAQ (reference sequence). The CDR3 protein is CASSSLYEQYF. CDR3 DNA: TGTGCCAGCAGCTCATTGTACGAGCAGTACTTC.